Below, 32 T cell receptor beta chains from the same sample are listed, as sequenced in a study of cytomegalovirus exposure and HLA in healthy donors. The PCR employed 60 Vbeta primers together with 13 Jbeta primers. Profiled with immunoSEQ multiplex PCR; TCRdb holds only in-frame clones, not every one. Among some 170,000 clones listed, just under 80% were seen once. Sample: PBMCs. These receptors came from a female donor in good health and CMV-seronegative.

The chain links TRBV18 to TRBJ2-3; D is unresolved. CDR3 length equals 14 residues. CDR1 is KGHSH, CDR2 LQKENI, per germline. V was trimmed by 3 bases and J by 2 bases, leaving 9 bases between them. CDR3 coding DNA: TGTGCCAGCTCACCGCTAGGAGTCACAGATACGCAGTATTTT. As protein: CASSPLGVTDTQYF.

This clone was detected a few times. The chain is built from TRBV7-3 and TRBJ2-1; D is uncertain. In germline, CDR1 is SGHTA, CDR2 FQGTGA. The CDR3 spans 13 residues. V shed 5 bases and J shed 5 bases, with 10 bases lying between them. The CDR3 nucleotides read TGTGCCAGCAGCGCCGCGGCCCACAATGAGCAGTTCTTC. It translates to CASSAAAHNEQFF.

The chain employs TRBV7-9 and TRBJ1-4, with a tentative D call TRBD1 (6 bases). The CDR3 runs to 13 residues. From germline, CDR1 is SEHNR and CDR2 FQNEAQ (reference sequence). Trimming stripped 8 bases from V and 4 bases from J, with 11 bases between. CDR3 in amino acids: CASGDRFNEKLFF. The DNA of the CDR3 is TGTGCCAGCGGCGACAGGTTTAATGAAAAACTGTTTTTT.

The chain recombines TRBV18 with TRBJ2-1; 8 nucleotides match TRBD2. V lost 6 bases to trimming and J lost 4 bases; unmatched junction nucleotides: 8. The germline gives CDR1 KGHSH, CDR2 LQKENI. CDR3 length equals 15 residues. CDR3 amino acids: CASSSLAGPYNEQFF. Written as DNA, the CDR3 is TGTGCCAGCTCGAGTCTAGCGGGCCCGTACAATGAGCAGTTCTTC.

The CDR3 DNA sequence: TGTGCCAGCAGGGCGGGAGGGCCCCCAGATACGCAGTATTTT. Amino acid sequence: CASRAGGPPDTQYF. The chain is built from TRBV6-6 and TRBJ2-3; 9 positions match TRBD2. Germline CDR1 and CDR2: MNHNY and SVGAGI (reference sequence). Germline trimming cut 6 bases from V and 4 bases from J; bases unmatched to any gene: 5. This CDR3 spans 14 amino acids.

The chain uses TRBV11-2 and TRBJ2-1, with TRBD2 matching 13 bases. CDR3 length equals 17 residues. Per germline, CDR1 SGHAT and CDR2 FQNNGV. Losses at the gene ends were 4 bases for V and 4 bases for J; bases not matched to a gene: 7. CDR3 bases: TGTGCCAGCAGCTCGGGACTAGCGGGACTATCATACAATGAGCAGTTCTTC. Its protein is CASSSGLAGLSYNEQFF.

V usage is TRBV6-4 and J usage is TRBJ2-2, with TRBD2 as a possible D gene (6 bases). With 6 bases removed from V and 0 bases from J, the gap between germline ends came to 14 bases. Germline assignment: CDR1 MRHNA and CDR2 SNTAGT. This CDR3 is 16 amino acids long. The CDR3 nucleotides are TGTGCCAGCAGGCTCCCGGGACTCCCGAACACCGGGGAGCTGTTTTTT. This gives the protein CASRLPGLPNTGELFF.

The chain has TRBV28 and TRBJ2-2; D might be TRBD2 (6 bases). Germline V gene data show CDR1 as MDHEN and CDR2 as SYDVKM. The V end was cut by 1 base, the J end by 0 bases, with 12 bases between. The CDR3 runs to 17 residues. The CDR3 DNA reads TGTGCCAGCAGTTTATTGTCGGGAGTCCCGAACACCGGGGAGCTGTTTTTT. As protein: CASSLLSGVPNTGELFF.

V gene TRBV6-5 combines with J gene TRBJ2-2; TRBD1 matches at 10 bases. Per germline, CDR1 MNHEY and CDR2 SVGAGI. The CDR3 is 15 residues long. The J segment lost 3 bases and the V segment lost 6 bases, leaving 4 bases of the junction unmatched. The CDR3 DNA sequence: TGTGCCAGCAGAAAGACAGGGGGCGACACCGGGGAGCTGTTTTTT. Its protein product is CASRKTGGDTGELFF.

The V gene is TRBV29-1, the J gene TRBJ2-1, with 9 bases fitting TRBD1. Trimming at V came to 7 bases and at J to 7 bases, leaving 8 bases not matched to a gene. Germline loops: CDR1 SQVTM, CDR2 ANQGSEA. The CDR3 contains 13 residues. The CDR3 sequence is CSASGTGLNEQFF. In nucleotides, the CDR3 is TGCAGCGCCTCCGGGACAGGGCTTAATGAGCAGTTCTTC.

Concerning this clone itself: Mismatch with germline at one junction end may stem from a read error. Written as DNA, the CDR3 is TGTGCCAGCAGCTTAGTTAGGGCTAGCACAGATGCGCAGTATTTT. It translates to CASSLVRASTDAQYF. The chain employs TRBV7-8 and TRBJ2-3, with a tentative D call TRBD2 (5 bases). The CDR3 has 15 residues. CDR1 is SGHVS and CDR2 is FQNEAQ in the germline V gene.

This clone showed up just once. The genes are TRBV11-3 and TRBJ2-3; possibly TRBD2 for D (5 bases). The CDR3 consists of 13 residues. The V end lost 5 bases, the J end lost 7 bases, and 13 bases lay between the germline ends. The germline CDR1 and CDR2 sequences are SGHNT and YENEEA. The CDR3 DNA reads TGTGCCAGCAGCCAGCGGTGGGTAAATACGCAGTATTTT. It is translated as CASSQRWVNTQYF.

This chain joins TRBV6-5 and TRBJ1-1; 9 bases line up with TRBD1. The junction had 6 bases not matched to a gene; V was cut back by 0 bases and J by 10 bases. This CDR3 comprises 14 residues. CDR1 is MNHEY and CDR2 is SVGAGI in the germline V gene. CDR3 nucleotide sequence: TGTGCCAGCAGTTACTCGGACAGGGGAATTGGAGCTTTCTTT. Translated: CASSYSDRGIGAFF.

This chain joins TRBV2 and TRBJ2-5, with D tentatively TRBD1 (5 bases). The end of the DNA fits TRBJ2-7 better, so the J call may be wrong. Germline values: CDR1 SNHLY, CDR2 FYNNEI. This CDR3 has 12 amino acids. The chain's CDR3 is CATRRQNYEQYF. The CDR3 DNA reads TGTGCCACTAGACGACAGAACTACGAGCAGTACTTC.

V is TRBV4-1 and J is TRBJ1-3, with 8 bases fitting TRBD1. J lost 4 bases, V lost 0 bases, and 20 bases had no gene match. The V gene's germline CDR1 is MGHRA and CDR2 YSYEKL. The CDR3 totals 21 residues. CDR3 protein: CASSQDLVGTGSSFSGNTIYF. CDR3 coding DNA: TGCGCCAGCAGCCAAGATTTAGTGGGGACAGGATCTTCCTTCTCCGGAAACACCATATATTTT.

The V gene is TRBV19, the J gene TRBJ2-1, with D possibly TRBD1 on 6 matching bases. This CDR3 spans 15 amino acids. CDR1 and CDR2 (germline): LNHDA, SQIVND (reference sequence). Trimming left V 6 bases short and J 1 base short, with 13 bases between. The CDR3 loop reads CASSRETGSYNEQFF. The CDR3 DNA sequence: TGTGCCAGTAGCCGTGAGACAGGATCCTACAATGAGCAGTTCTTC. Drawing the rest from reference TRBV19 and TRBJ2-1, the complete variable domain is DGGITQSPKYLFRKEGQNVTLSCEQNLNHDAMYWYRQDPGQGLRLIYYSQIVNDFQKGDIAEGYSVSREKKESFPLTVTSAQKNPTAFYLCASSRETGSYNEQFFGPGTRLTVL.

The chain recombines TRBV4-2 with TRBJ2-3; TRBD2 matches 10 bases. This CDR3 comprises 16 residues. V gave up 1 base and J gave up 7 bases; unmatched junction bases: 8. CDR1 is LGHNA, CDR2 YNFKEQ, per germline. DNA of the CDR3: TGTGCCAGCAGCCAAGTCGCTAGCGGGGGCCGAAATACGCAGTATTTT. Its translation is CASSQVASGGRNTQYF.

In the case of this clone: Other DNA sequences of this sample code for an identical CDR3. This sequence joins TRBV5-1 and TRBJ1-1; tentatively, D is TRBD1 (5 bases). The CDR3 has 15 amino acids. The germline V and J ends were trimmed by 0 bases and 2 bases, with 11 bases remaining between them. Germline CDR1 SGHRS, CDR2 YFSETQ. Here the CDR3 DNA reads TGCGCCAGCAGCTTGGGGCAGGGCCGCAACACTGAAGCTTTCTTT. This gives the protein CASSLGQGRNTEAFF. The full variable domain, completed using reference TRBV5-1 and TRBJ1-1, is KAGVTQTPRYLIKTRGQQVTLSCSPISGHRSVSWYQQTPGQGLQFLFEYFSETQRNKGNFPGRFSGRQFSNSRSEMNVSTLELGDSALYLCASSLGQGRNTEAFFGQGTRLTVV.

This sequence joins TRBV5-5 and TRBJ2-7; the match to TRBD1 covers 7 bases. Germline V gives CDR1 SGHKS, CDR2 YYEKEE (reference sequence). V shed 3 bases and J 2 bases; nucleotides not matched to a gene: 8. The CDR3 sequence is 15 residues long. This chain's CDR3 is CASSYDRAQAYEQYF. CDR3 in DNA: TGTGCCAGCAGCTACGACAGGGCTCAAGCCTACGAGCAGTACTTC.

Here the CDR3 reads CASSPTTGAGYNEQFF. CDR3 nucleotides: TGTGCCAGCAGCCCTACGACAGGGGCGGGTTACAATGAGCAGTTCTTC. This chain connects TRBV9 to TRBJ2-1; 8 bases are a match to TRBD1. J gave up 4 bases and V 4 bases, and 10 bases lay outside the gene matches. There are 16 residues in the CDR3. Germline V CDR1 and CDR2: SGDLS, YYNGEE.

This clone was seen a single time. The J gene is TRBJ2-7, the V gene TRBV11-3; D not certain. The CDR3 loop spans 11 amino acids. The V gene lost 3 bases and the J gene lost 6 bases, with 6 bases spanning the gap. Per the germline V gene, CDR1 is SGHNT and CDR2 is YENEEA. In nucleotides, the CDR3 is TGTGCCAGCAGCTTGAGCCGCGAGCAGTACTTC. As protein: CASSLSREQYF.

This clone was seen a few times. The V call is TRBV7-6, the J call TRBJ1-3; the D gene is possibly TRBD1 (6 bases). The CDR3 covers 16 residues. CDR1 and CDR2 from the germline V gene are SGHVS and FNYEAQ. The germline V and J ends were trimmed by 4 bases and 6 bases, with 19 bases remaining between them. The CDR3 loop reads CASSSSSATGSNTIYF. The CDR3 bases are TGTGCCAGCAGCTCTAGTTCCGCGACAGGTTCAAACACCATATATTTT.

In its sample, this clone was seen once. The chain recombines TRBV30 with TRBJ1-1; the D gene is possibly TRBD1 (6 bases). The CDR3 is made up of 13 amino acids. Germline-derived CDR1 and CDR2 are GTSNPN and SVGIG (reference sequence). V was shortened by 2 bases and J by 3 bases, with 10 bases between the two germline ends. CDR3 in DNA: TGTGCCTGGAGTAAAGGGGGGGACACTGAAGCTTTCTTT. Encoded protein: CAWSKGGDTEAFF.

For the CDR3, the DNA is TGTGCCAGCAGTGAACCCAGGGGATTGAGTCAGCCCCAGCATTTT. This codes for CASSEPRGLSQPQHF. The chain links TRBV6-1 to TRBJ1-5, with D possibly matching TRBD1 (6 bases). Trimming stripped 2 bases from V and 6 bases from J, with 14 bases between. The germline CDR1 and CDR2 sequences are MNHNS and SASEGT. This CDR3 region has 15 residues.

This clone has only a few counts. The CDR3 reads CASSVTGSTEAFF. The CDR3 DNA sequence: TGTGCCAGTAGTGTAACAGGGAGCACTGAAGCTTTCTTT. The J gene is TRBJ1-1, the V gene TRBV19; maybe TRBD1 (6 bases). The CDR3 has 13 residues. Germline CDR1 LNHDA, CDR2 SQIVND (reference sequence). Deletions cut 5 bases from V and 4 bases from J, with 11 bases between.

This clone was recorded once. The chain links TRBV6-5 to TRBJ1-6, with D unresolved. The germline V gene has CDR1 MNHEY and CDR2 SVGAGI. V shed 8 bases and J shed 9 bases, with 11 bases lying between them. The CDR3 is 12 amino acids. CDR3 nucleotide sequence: TGTGCCAGCGGGCTGCCCTCTTCACCCCTCCACTTT. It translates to CASGLPSSPLHF.

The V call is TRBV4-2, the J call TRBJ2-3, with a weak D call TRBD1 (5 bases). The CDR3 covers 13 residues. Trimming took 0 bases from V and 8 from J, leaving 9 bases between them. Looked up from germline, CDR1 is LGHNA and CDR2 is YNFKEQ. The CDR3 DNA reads TGTGCCAGCAGCCAAGACAGGGAAGGTACGCAGTATTTT. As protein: CASSQDREGTQYF.

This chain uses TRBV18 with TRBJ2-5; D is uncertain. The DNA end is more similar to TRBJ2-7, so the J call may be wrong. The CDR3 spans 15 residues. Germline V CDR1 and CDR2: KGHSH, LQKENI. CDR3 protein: CASSPPRSIRYEQYF. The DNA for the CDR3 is TGTGCCAGCTCACCACCGCGTAGTATACGCTACGAGCAGTACTTC.

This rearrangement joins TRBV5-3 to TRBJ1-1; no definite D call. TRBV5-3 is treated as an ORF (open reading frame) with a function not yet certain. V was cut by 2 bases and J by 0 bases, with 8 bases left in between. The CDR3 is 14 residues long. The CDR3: CARSFNSLNTEAFF. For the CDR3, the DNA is TGTGCCAGAAGCTTTAACAGTTTGAACACTGAAGCTTTCTTT.

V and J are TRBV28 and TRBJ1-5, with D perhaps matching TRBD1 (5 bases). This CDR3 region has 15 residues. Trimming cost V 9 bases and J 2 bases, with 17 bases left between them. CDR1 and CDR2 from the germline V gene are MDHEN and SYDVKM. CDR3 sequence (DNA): TGTGCCAGTCATTATTGGCAGGGTGGCAATCAGCCCCAGCATTTT. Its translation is CASHYWQGGNQPQHF. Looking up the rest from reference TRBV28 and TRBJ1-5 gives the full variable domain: DVKVTQSSRYLVKRTGEKVFLECVQDMDHENMFWYRQDPGLGLRLIYFSYDVKMKEKGDIPEGYSVSREKKERFSLILESASTNQTSMYLCASHYWQGGNQPQHFGDGTRLSIL.

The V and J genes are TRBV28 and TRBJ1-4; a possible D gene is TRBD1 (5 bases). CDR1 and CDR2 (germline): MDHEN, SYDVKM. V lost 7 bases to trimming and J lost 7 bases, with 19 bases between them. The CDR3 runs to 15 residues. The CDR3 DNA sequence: TGTGCCAGCACCGCCCCAGGGTTCGGAACTGAAAAACTGTTTTTT. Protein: CASTAPGFGTEKLFF.

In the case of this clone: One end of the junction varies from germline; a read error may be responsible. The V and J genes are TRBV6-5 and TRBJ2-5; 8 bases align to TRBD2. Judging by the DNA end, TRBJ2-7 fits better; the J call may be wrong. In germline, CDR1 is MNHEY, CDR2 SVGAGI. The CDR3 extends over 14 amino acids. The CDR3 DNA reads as TGTGCCAGCAGGGGACTAGGAACCTCCCACGAGCAGTACTTC. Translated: CASRGLGTSHEQYF.